This entry is about one TCR beta chain. Its specificity is unknown. Sequencing of TCR beta, carried out with a high-throughput approach, was applied to CD8+ and CD4+ T cells from the blood. Diagnostic criteria defined recently for definite or probable disease were met by the Susac syndrome patients. Random hexamers served to reverse transcribe roughly 0.5 to 1 ug RNA. Via MiXCR, TCRdb re-called the immunoSEQ multiplex PCR reads, giving one row per CDR3 protein. The sample carries about 83,000 distinct CDR3 sequences, over 90% recorded once. These data originate in a study of CD8 T cells in Susac syndrome. Findings and limits, study-wide: As the study acknowledged, the number of individuals who were part of its TCR sequencing and HLA analysis was relatively small.

Trimming at V came to 0 bases and at J to 7 bases, leaving 14 bases not matched to a gene. Germline V lookup: CDR1 LNHNV, CDR2 YYDKDF (reference sequence). This CDR3 region has 19 residues. This clonotype was obtained from a human donor with Susac syndrome. The sequencing input was CD8+ T cells from PBMCs. This chain connects TRBV15 to TRBJ2-1; 11 bases fit TRBD2. The CDR3 is CATSRDRTSGPQAWNEQFF. The CDR3 DNA sequence: TGTGCCACCAGCAGAGACAGGACTAGCGGGCCGCAGGCTTGGAATGAGCAGTTCTTC.